This entry describes one T cell receptor (beta chain). The target antigen is unknown. The CDR3 is 15 residues long. CDR1 is SGHVS and CDR2 is FQNEAQ in the germline V gene. The V gene end was trimmed by 5 bases and the J gene end by 0 bases; junction bases not matched to a gene: 6. TCRdb keeps only in-frame clones here, not all; method: immunoSEQ multiplex PCR. The table includes 150,000 to 200,000 clones, 92% detected once. The source of the sample is a study of T cell responses to AZD1222 COVID-19 vaccine. Study conclusions and caveats: Dominant CD4 TCR responses targeted spike regions 160-218 and 743-854. Baseline seropositives among AZD1222 recipients totaled only 5 to 7. Donors were largely white British and mainly female; clonal diversity was possibly underestimated.

This TCR came from an adult who received the AZD1222 COVID-19 vaccine. Sequencing used peripheral blood, obtained 28 days after the second AZD1222 dose. This chain uses TRBV7-8 with TRBJ1-2, with 7 bases that match TRBD1. The CDR3 nucleotides read TGTGCCAGCAGCGACAGGGCCCCCTCTAACTATGGCTACACCTTC. It translates to CASSDRAPSNYGYTF.